This TCR beta chain appears in the sequencing data of a study of regulatory T cells in long-lasting Graves disease. Across the study: The definition of persistent Graves' disease was over 5 years of antithyroid drugs with positive TSH receptor antibodies. Findings and caveats of the study: TRBV28 was favored in persistent disease, as were TRBJ1-2 and TRBJ2-5.

Arm-PCR of CDR3 regions and iRepertoire HTBI primers were the basis on which TCR beta libraries were built. TCRdb reprocessed the multiplex PCR reads with MiXCR, giving one entry per CDR3 protein. The sample contains approximately 470,000 distinct CDR3 sequences, about a fifth of which appear only once. This clonotype was counted at least ten times. Antigen specificity is unknown. CDR3 length equals 13 residues. V shed 4 bases and J 5 bases; nucleotides not matched to a gene: 3. The germline CDR1 and CDR2 sequences are MDHEN and SYDVKM. Time point denoted: persistent/refractory GD, antithyroid drugs over 5 years with positive TRAb. From PBMCs, RNA was extracted and then used to make the TCR library.

The material was peripheral blood mononuclear cells (PBMCs), obtained when the disease was refractory, from a patient treated with antithyroid drugs. The receptor comes from a female donor with Graves disease. This sequence joins TRBV28 and TRBJ1-1, with TRBD1 identical over 8 bases. CDR3 residues: CASSSGQVTEAFF. CDR3 sequence (DNA): TGTGCCAGCAGTTCGGGACAGGTAACTGAAGCTTTCTTT.